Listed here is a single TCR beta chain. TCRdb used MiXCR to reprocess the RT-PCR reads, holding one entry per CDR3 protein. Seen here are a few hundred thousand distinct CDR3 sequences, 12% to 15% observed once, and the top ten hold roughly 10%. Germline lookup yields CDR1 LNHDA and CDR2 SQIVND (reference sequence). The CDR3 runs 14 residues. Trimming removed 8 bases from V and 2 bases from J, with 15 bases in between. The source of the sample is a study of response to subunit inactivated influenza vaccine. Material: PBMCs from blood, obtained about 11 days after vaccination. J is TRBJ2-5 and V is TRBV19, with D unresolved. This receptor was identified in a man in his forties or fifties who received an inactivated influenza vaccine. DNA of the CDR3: TGTGCCAGTTCAACCGATGTGGAGCAAGAGACCCAGTACTTC. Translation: CASSTDVEQETQYF.